A single T cell receptor beta chain is shown here with its context. The CDR3 extends over 14 amino acids. The germline V and J ends were trimmed by 5 bases and 4 bases, with 14 bases remaining between them. Germline loops: CDR1 SEHNR, CDR2 FQNEAQ (reference sequence). Authors' analysis steps: Using reference gene primer amplification, nucleated cell counts were estimated. Using immunoSEQ multiplex PCR, the repertoire was profiled, and TCRdb retains in-frame clones only, with some absent. D and trimming come from the DNA, and the V and J calls and clone size come from that table. The data contain 160,000 or so clones, just under 90% of them singletons. This entry comes from a study of blood T cell repertoires in COVID-19. Study-level information: Samples came from the United States, Italy and Spain, spanning acute and convalescent COVID-19. Nucleic acid was either cDNA or gDNA, and it came from T cells, B-cell-depleted T cells, or PBMCs.

It was during active infection that Seattle patients were enrolled and then longitudinally followed. Sequenced material: peripheral blood. The chain uses TRBV7-9 and TRBJ1-2, with a weak D call TRBD1 (5 bases). This TCR derives from a woman between 65 and 79 years old with COVID-19, enrolled during active disease. CDR3 loop: CASSTGGISYGYTF. The CDR3 nucleotides read TGTGCCAGCAGCACGGGGGGGATAAGCTATGGCTACACCTTC.